This T cell receptor beta chain stems from a study of blood T cell repertoires in COVID-19. Study summary: The origin of the acute and convalescent COVID-19 samples was the United States, Italy and Spain. Sources were T cells, B-cell-depleted T cells, or PBMCs; the material itself was cDNA or gDNA.

This clone turned up a few times. This CDR3 contains 14 residues. Trimming removed 6 bases at V and 5 bases at J, with 16 bases between. Germline V gene sequence: CDR1 MGHRA, CDR2 YSYEKL. The study recruited people aged about 18 to 95 years across roughly 25 US areas. Original data processing: Scientists estimated how many nucleated cells there were by amplifying reference gene primers. Here immunoSEQ multiplex PCR was the method, and the copy in TCRdb shows in-frame clones only, minus some. V and J calls and clone size are copied from that table; D and trimming were computed from the DNA. The sample contains some 170,000 clones, more than 85% of which appear only once.

This chain links TRBV4-1 with TRBJ1-2; D ambiguous. This receptor was taken from a human donor with acute COVID-19. The donor label of this sample is uncertain. The sample was PBMCs or T cells enriched from blood (not recorded which). The CDR3 here is CASRSPGGKYGYTF. The CDR3 bases are TGCGCCAGCAGAAGTCCCGGCGGGAAGTATGGCTACACCTTC.